This T cell receptor beta chain was identified in a study of OX40 agonist ivuxolimab in advanced cancers. Method: immunoSEQ multiplex PCR; TCRdb's copy keeps in-frame clones and lacks some. The table lists about 120,000 clones, roughly 95% of them singletons. The CDR3 contains 13 residues. V was shortened by 0 bases and J by 8 bases, with 11 bases between the two germline ends. The germline gives CDR1 SGDLS, CDR2 YYNGEE. Material: CD4+ or CD8+ T cells sorted from blood, obtained in a trial of the OX40 agonist ivuxolimab. The receptor's source is an adult with an advanced solid tumor such as melanoma, head and neck, liver or kidney cancer. The chain joins TRBV9 to TRBJ1-2; D call uncertain. CDR3 DNA: TGTGCCAGCAGCGTAGCAGTGGGAGGGGGCTACACCTTC. This gives the protein CASSVAVGGGYTF.